These 24 T cell receptor beta chains were all obtained from the same sample, sequenced in a study of Tregs in tolerant kidney transplant recipients. The data were produced by immunoSEQ multiplex PCR, yet TCRdb's version contains in-frame clones alone and is incomplete. Of approximately 43,000 clones detected, 91% appear once; the ten largest clones hold about 0.75%. Sequenced input: Tregs from blood. Source of these receptors: a human donor in good health.

The gene calls are TRBV4-1 and TRBJ1-1; D ambiguous. Germline V lookup: CDR1 MGHRA, CDR2 YSYEKL. The CDR3 spans 16 residues. The V gene lost 1 base and the J gene lost 1 base, with 13 bases spanning the gap. Written as DNA, the CDR3 is TGCGCCAGCAGCCAAGTTATTGAGGTGAGGAACACTGAAGCTTTCTTT. Amino acids: CASSQVIEVRNTEAFF.

The V and J genes are TRBV14 and TRBJ2-7; 11 bases fit TRBD1. Germline V gives CDR1 SGHDN, CDR2 FVKESK. The CDR3 covers 15 residues. The V segment lost 0 bases and the J segment 9 bases; nucleotides outside the gene matches: 7. The CDR3 coding sequence is TGTGCCAGCAGCCAAGATCTAGGACAGGGGGCCTGGCAGTACTTC. This translates into CASSQDLGQGAWQYF.

This chain links TRBV6-1 with TRBJ1-1; D might be TRBD1 (5 bases). CDR3 length: 13 amino acids. The germline CDR1 and CDR2 sequences are MNHNS and SASEGT. Trimming cost V 3 bases and J 9 bases, with 14 bases left between them. As DNA, the CDR3 is TGTGCCAGCAGTGAGGCACAGGCTTGGAAAGCTTTCTTT. As protein: CASSEAQAWKAFF.

The chain recombines TRBV10-3 with TRBJ2-5; TRBD2 matches 15 bases. The DNA matches TRBJ2-7 better at its end, which makes the J call doubtful. This CDR3 contains 18 residues. Germline values: CDR1 ENHRY, CDR2 SYGVKD. CDR3 loop: CAIRRTSGRASSSYEQYF. CDR3 in DNA: TGTGCCATCAGGAGGACTAGCGGGAGGGCCTCCTCCTCCTACGAGCAGTACTTC.

V is TRBV6-6 and J is TRBJ2-7, with TRBD2 matching over 12 bases. Germline values: CDR1 MNHNY, CDR2 SVGAGI (reference sequence). This CDR3 comprises 14 residues. V shed 9 bases, J shed 1 base, and the junction held 4 bases outside the gene matches. The CDR3: CASTSGGLSYEQYF. DNA for the CDR3: TGTGCCAGTACTAGCGGGGGGTTGTCCTACGAGCAGTACTTC.

The chain joins TRBV14 to TRBJ2-1; 7 bases are shared with TRBD2. Germline V gives CDR1 SGHDN, CDR2 FVKESK. The CDR3 is 15 amino acids. J gave up 5 bases and V 4 bases, and 8 bases lay outside the gene matches. The CDR3 loop reads CASSLKLASNNEQFF. For the CDR3, the DNA is TGTGCCAGCAGCCTAAAACTAGCGAGTAACAATGAGCAGTTCTTC.

V and J are TRBV5-1 and TRBJ2-5, with 8 bases lining up with TRBD1. The closer fit of TRBJ2-7 to the DNA end suggests the J call may be wrong. Germline CDR1 reads SGHRS; CDR2 reads YFSETQ. The CDR3 totals 13 residues. The CDR3 DNA is TGCGCCAGCAGCCGGACAGGGACCCACGAGCAGTACTTC. This translates into CASSRTGTHEQYF.

This clone was counted only a few times. The chain combines TRBV15 with TRBJ2-2; possible D gene TRBD2, 5 bases. The V gene's germline CDR1 is LNHNV and CDR2 YYDKDF (reference sequence). With 6 bases removed from V and 5 bases from J, the gap between germline ends came to 19 bases. This CDR3 is 16 amino acids long. CDR3 DNA: TGTGCCACCAGAAACCCGGGGTTGGGCGGGACCGGGGAGCTGTTTTTT. Translated, it gives CATRNPGLGGTGELFF. Full variable domain (remainder filled in from reference TRBV15 and TRBJ2-2): DAMVIQNPRYQVTQFGKPVTLSCSQTLNHNVMYWYQQKSSQAPKLLFHYYDKDFNNEADTPDNFQSRRPNTSFCFLDIRSPGLGDTAMYLCATRNPGLGGTGELFFGEGSRLTVL.

The chain combines TRBV10-3 with TRBJ1-3, with D unresolved. The CDR3 totals 18 residues. Germline loops: CDR1 ENHRY, CDR2 SYGVKD. With 6 bases removed from V and 0 bases from J, the gap between germline ends came to 21 bases. CDR3 loop: CAIRDLLDRNFSGNTIYF. CDR3 sequence (DNA): TGTGCCATCAGGGATCTATTGGACCGTAATTTCTCTGGAAACACCATATATTTT.

The chain combines TRBV4-1 with TRBJ2-1; 16 bases are a match to TRBD2. From germline, CDR1 is MGHRA and CDR2 YSYEKL. With V trimmed by 1 base and J by 7 bases, 1 base remained unmatched. The CDR3 sequence is 16 residues long. The CDR3 nucleotides are TGCGCCAGCAGCCAAGTGGGACTAGCGGGGGGGAATGAGCAGTTCTTC. It codes for CASSQVGLAGGNEQFF.

This CDR3 reads CASTPRRLPTDTQYF. The CDR3 region has the DNA TGTGCCAGCACCCCCCGGAGACTTCCCACAGATACGCAGTATTTT. The chain combines TRBV7-8 with TRBJ2-3; D is unresolved. Germline V lookup: CDR1 SGHVS, CDR2 FQNEAQ. The length of the CDR3 is 15 residues. The germline V and J ends were trimmed by 7 bases and 2 bases, with 16 bases remaining between them. The full variable domain, in which reference TRBV7-8 and TRBJ2-3 provide the parts outside the CDR3, is GAGVSQSPRYKVAKRGQDVALRCDPISGHVSLFWYQQALGQGPEFLTYFQNEAQLDKSGLPSDRFFAERPEGSVSTLKIQRTQQEDSAVYLCASTPRRLPTDTQYFGPGTRLTVL.

The chain has TRBV11-2 and TRBJ2-1; no reliable D call. Germline V lookup: CDR1 SGHAT, CDR2 FQNNGV. Trimming cost V 7 bases and J 5 bases, with 12 bases left between them. The CDR3 is 13 amino acids. The CDR3 nucleotides read TGTGCCAGCACCCGGACGGTCCACAATGAGCAGTTCTTC. Encoded protein: CASTRTVHNEQFF.

The chain combines TRBV18 with TRBJ1-4; D perhaps matches TRBD1 (6 bases). V was shortened by 6 bases and J by 3 bases, with 14 bases between the two germline ends. This CDR3 contains 15 residues. CDR1 and CDR2 from the germline V gene are KGHSH and LQKENI. The CDR3 spells CASSAPGASNEKLFF. The CDR3, as DNA: TGTGCCAGCTCCGCCCCGGGGGCTTCTAATGAAAAACTGTTTTTT.

The CDR3 bases are TGTGCCAGCAGCTTAGTTGTGACTAGGGGGGGTGAGCAGTTCTTC. Encoded protein: CASSLVVTRGGEQFF. The chain recombines TRBV7-2 with TRBJ2-1; TRBD2 is a possible D gene (7 bases). Trimming removed 1 base from V and 9 bases from J, with 16 bases in between. The CDR3 runs to 15 residues. Germline V CDR1 and CDR2: SGHTA, FQGNSA.

The chain carries TRBV4-2 and TRBJ1-4; 7 nucleotides line up with TRBD1. V shed 4 bases and J 0 bases; nucleotides not matched to a gene: 8. From germline, CDR1 is LGHNA and CDR2 YNFKEQ. The CDR3 runs 17 residues. The chain's CDR3 is CASSPRDSLSTNEKLFF. CDR3 in DNA: TGTGCCAGCAGCCCCCGGGACAGTTTATCAACTAATGAAAAACTGTTTTTT.

This chain connects TRBV6-5 to TRBJ1-1; 11 bases match TRBD1. Germline V gene lookup returns CDR1 MNHEY and CDR2 SVGAGI. The trim removed 11 bases at V and 5 bases at J, leaving 10 bases unmatched. The CDR3 is made up of 14 amino acids. The CDR3: CAVRDRGLVTEAFF. CDR3 nucleotides: TGTGCCGTCCGGGACAGGGGGTTGGTGACTGAAGCTTTCTTT.

This clone was detected only a few times. The chain employs TRBV5-4 and TRBJ1-1; weak D call: TRBD1 (6 bases). V was shortened by 4 bases and J by 6 bases, with 25 bases between the two germline ends. Germline V gene lookup returns CDR1 SGHNT and CDR2 YYREEE (reference sequence). The CDR3 totals 17 residues. CDR3 amino acids: CASSPRYRVGPYAEAFF. The CDR3 DNA reads TGTGCCAGCAGCCCCCGCTACAGGGTGGGGCCCTACGCTGAAGCTTTCTTT. Full variable domain (missing parts from reference TRBV5-4 and TRBJ1-1): ETGVTQSPTHLIKTRGQQVTLRCSSQSGHNTVSWYQQALGQGPQFIFQYYREEENGRGNFPPRFSGLQFPNYSSELNVNALELDDSALYLCASSPRYRVGPYAEAFFGQGTRLTVV.

The gene calls are TRBV11-3 and TRBJ2-4; tentative D call: TRBD2 (5 bases). The CDR3 is 13 residues long. The V gene lost 1 base and the J gene lost 9 bases, with 10 bases spanning the gap. CDR1 and CDR2 from the germline V gene are SGHNT and YENEEA. CDR3 protein: CASSLVSGSIQYF. DNA of the CDR3: TGTGCCAGCAGCTTAGTATCGGGGAGCATTCAGTACTTC.

The V and J genes are TRBV5-1 and TRBJ2-7, with 12 bases aligning to TRBD2. CDR1 is SGHRS and CDR2 is YFSETQ in the germline V gene. The length of the CDR3 is 15 residues. The junction had 0 bases not matched to a gene; V was cut back by 0 bases and J by 2 bases. The CDR3 DNA reads as TGCGCCAGCAGCTTGGGACTAGCGGGAGCCTACGAGCAGTACTTC. It specifies CASSLGLAGAYEQYF. The complete variable domain, with remaining parts taken from reference TRBV5-1 and TRBJ2-7, reads KAGVTQTPRYLIKTRGQQVTLSCSPISGHRSVSWYQQTPGQGLQFLFEYFSETQRNKGNFPGRFSGRQFSNSRSEMNVSTLELGDSALYLCASSLGLAGAYEQYFGPGTRLTVT.

V is TRBV6-1 and J is TRBJ2-4; 8 nucleotides align to TRBD2. In germline, CDR1 is MNHNS, CDR2 SASEGT. The CDR3 totals 12 residues. V dropped 7 bases and J dropped 6; count of bases not matched to a gene: 2. This CDR3 is CASTAGANIQYF. The CDR3 nucleotides read TGTGCCAGCACAGCGGGGGCAAACATTCAGTACTTC.

This clone has just one count. The chain joins TRBV7-9 to TRBJ2-6, with 8 bases matching TRBD1. Germline lookup yields CDR1 SEHNR and CDR2 FQNEAQ (reference sequence). The CDR3 has 17 residues. V was pared by 6 bases and J by 4 bases, with 11 bases of the junction left unmatched. The DNA for the CDR3 is TGTGCCAGCAGACCATGGACAGGGCGCGGCGGGGCCAACGTCCTGACTTTC. Translating gives CASRPWTGRGGANVLTF.

V and J are TRBV7-3 and TRBJ1-3; D uncertain. There are 15 residues in the CDR3. The germline V and J ends were trimmed by 6 bases and 0 bases, with 12 bases remaining between them. Per germline, CDR1 SGHTA and CDR2 FQGTGA. CDR3 in amino acids: CASRFYIRSGNTIYF. In DNA, the CDR3 is TGTGCCAGCAGATTCTACATTCGCTCTGGAAACACCATATATTTT.

The chain joins TRBV19 to TRBJ1-2; D is unclear. There are 13 residues in the CDR3. Germline values: CDR1 LNHDA, CDR2 SQIVND (reference sequence). Trimming took 3 bases from V and 5 from J, leaving 10 bases between them. In DNA form, the CDR3 reads TGTGCCAGTAGTATCTCGGTAATTTATGGCTACACCTTC. It yields the protein CASSISVIYGYTF.

The CDR3 nucleotides are TGTGCCAGCTCACCAGCGAGACAAACCTACGAGCAGTACTTC. This encodes CASSPARQTYEQYF. The chain recombines TRBV18 with TRBJ2-7; D remains ambiguous. The germline gives CDR1 KGHSH, CDR2 LQKENI. Between the trimmed V and J ends, which lost 2 bases and 2 bases, there was a span of 10 bases. The CDR3 has 14 amino acids.